The 18 T cell receptor beta chains presented below share a single source sample, sequenced in a study of T cells of healthy individuals. Each CDR3 protein gets one entry after TCRdb re-called the 5' RACE reads with MiXCR. The repertoire includes fewer than 75,000 distinct CDR3 sequences, 15% to 20% of them detected once, and approximately 4.7% sits in the top ten. These TCRs come from a human donor in good health.

This clonotype was seen at least ten times. This chain joins TRBV12-3 or TRBV12-4 and TRBJ1-1, with 9 positions matching TRBD1. Trimming removed 2 bases from V and 10 bases from J; junction bases left unmatched: 20. The CDR3 is made up of 18 amino acids. CDR3 loop: CASSLLRTGGLSVYGAFF. CDR3 DNA sequence: TGTGCCAGCAGTTTACTAAGAACAGGGGGCCTTAGCGTTTACGGAGCTTTCTTT.

This clonotype has a handful of counts. V and J are TRBV11-1 and TRBJ1-2; D gene unclear. The CDR3 sequence is 12 residues long. Germline V gene data show CDR1 as SGHAT and CDR2 as FQDESV (reference sequence). With 1 base removed from V and 8 bases from J, the gap between germline ends came to 8 bases. CDR3 sequence reads: CASSLGGYGYTF. The CDR3 nucleotides read TGTGCCAGCAGCTTAGGAGGGTACGGCTACACCTTC.

This clonotype showed up many times. J is TRBJ2-1 and V is TRBV6-2 or TRBV6-3, with D perhaps TRBD2 (6 bases). The CDR3 has 15 residues. The germline V gene encodes CDR1 MNHEY and CDR2 SVGEGT. Trimming took 8 bases from V and 1 from J, leaving 15 bases between them. The DNA for the CDR3 is TGTGCCAGCGCCCCCTTAGCGGATTCCTACAATGAGCAGTTCTTC. Translated, it gives CASAPLADSYNEQFF.

The chain links TRBV20-1 to TRBJ2-1; TRBD1 matches 8 bases. Germline CDR1 is DFQATT and CDR2 is SNEGSKA (reference sequence). The V segment lost 1 base and the J segment 6 bases; nucleotides outside the gene matches: 8. The CDR3 extends over 15 amino acids. CDR3 protein: CSARATGTGPNEQFF. CDR3 sequence (DNA): TGCAGTGCTAGAGCAACCGGGACAGGTCCCAATGAGCAGTTCTTC.

The chain links TRBV5-5 to TRBJ2-7; D is perhaps TRBD2 (6 bases). V was cut by 4 bases and J by 6 bases, with 17 bases left in between. The CDR3 is made up of 14 amino acids. Germline CDR1 SGHKS, CDR2 YYEKEE (reference sequence). As DNA, the CDR3 is TGTGCCAGCAGCCCGGAGGGGAACTCCCTCGAGCAGTACTTC. Its translation is CASSPEGNSLEQYF.

This clonotype was observed many times. The chain couples TRBV29-1 to TRBJ2-3; the D is unclear. CDR1 is SQVTM and CDR2 is ANQGSEA in the germline V gene. Between the trimmed V and J ends, which lost 3 bases and 0 bases, there was a span of 7 bases. The CDR3 is 13 residues long. This CDR3 is CSVEWRSTDTQYF. The DNA of the CDR3 is TGCAGCGTTGAGTGGCGGAGCACAGATACGCAGTATTTT.

The rearrangement uses TRBV29-1 and TRBJ2-1; 8 bases are a match to TRBD2. V gave up 6 bases and J gave up 6 bases; unmatched junction bases: 13. This CDR3 contains 15 residues. Germline V lookup: CDR1 SQVTM, CDR2 ANQGSEA. DNA of the CDR3: TGCAGCGTCGCTCCGGGACTAGAAACTCGCAATGAGCAGTTCTTC. It codes for CSVAPGLETRNEQFF.

This clonotype was seen only a few times. The rearrangement uses TRBV5-1 and TRBJ2-4, with 9 bases identical to TRBD2. The CDR3 sequence is 15 residues long. Losses at the gene ends were 0 bases for V and 7 bases for J; bases not matched to a gene: 5. Germline V CDR1 and CDR2: SGHRS, YFSETQ. The CDR3 region is CASSLAVAGDNIQYF. In nucleotides, the CDR3 is TGCGCCAGCAGCTTGGCGGTAGCGGGGGACAACATTCAGTACTTC. The variable domain in full, with the rest retrieved from reference TRBV5-1 and TRBJ2-4, is KAGVTQTPRYLIKTRGQQVTLSCSPISGHRSVSWYQQTPGQGLQFLFEYFSETQRNKGNFPGRFSGRQFSNSRSEMNVSTLELGDSALYLCASSLAVAGDNIQYFGAGTRLSVL.

The chain couples TRBV20-1 to TRBJ1-2; weak D call: TRBD1 (5 bases). V was pared by 6 bases and J by 4 bases, with 15 bases between. This CDR3 is 13 amino acids long. From germline, CDR1 is DFQATT and CDR2 SNEGSKA (reference sequence). The CDR3 DNA follows: TGCAGTGCCTCACCCGCCAGGGTCTATGGCTACACCTTC. Amino acids: CSASPARVYGYTF.

The rearrangement uses TRBV6-2 or TRBV6-3 and TRBJ1-2; D remains unclear. Germline V gene sequence: CDR1 MNHEY, CDR2 SVGEGT. CDR3 length equals 13 residues. The V end lost 5 bases, the J end lost 4 bases, and 11 bases lay between the germline ends. The CDR3 DNA sequence: TGTGCCAGCAGTCCCCAGCAGGCCTATGGCTACACCTTC. Translating it yields CASSPQQAYGYTF.

This clonotype turned up a few times. The genes are TRBV7-9 and TRBJ1-1, with D possibly being TRBD1 (5 bases). V shed 3 bases and J shed 3 bases, with 11 bases lying between them. The CDR3 consists of 14 residues. Germline lookup yields CDR1 SEHNR and CDR2 FQNEAQ (reference sequence). CDR3 sequence: CASSFRVKDTEAFF. CDR3 nucleotide sequence: TGTGCCAGCAGCTTCAGGGTGAAGGACACTGAAGCTTTCTTT.

This clonotype was found many times. This chain joins TRBV28 and TRBJ2-1; 7 bases agree with TRBD2. Germline loops: CDR1 MDHEN, CDR2 SYDVKM. V lost 2 bases to trimming and J lost 8 bases; unmatched junction nucleotides: 9. CDR3 length: 15 residues. In nucleotides, the CDR3 is TGTGCCAGCAGTTTACGCGGGAGAGCGAGTGATGAGCAGTTCTTC. It yields the protein CASSLRGRASDEQFF.

The table lists this clonotype with many counts. The V gene is TRBV5-1, the J gene TRBJ2-1; TRBD2 aligns across 8 bases. Germline lookup yields CDR1 SGHRS and CDR2 YFSETQ. CDR3 size: 14 residues. V was pared by 2 bases and J by 9 bases, with 7 bases of the junction left unmatched. The CDR3 nucleotides read TGCGCCAGCAGCTTCCGGCTAGCGGGTGGTGAGCAGTTCTTC. Its protein is CASSFRLAGGEQFF. Drawing the rest from reference TRBV5-1 and TRBJ2-1, the complete variable domain is KAGVTQTPRYLIKTRGQQVTLSCSPISGHRSVSWYQQTPGQGLQFLFEYFSETQRNKGNFPGRFSGRQFSNSRSEMNVSTLELGDSALYLCASSFRLAGGEQFFGPGTRLTVL.

In this sample, this clonotype turned up a few times. The rearrangement links TRBV7-2 to TRBJ2-5; TRBD1 might be the D (6 bases). This CDR3 has 14 amino acids. The V and J ends lost 5 bases and 2 bases respectively, with 12 bases between them. CDR1 SGHTA and CDR2 FQGNSA come from the germline V gene. The CDR3 loop reads CASSDWTEQETQYF. DNA of the CDR3: TGTGCCAGCAGCGATTGGACAGAACAAGAGACCCAGTACTTC.

This clonotype was recorded a few times. The chain is built from TRBV5-1 and TRBJ2-5, with D perhaps matching TRBD1 or TRBD2 (5 bases each). V lost 3 bases and J lost 7, with 13 bases in between. From germline, CDR1 is SGHRS and CDR2 YFSETQ. The CDR3 runs to 13 residues. CDR3 bases: TGCGCCAGCAGCTCGGGGCTTCGGGTGACCCAGTACTTC. This gives the protein CASSSGLRVTQYF.

This rearrangement joins TRBV24-1 to TRBJ1-1, with 7 bases identical to TRBD1. Trimming at V came to 3 bases and at J to 1 base, leaving 1 base not matched to a gene. Germline assignment: CDR1 KGHDR and CDR2 SFDVKD. The CDR3 loop spans 14 amino acids. The CDR3 bases are TGTGCCACCAGTGATGACAGGGCGAACACTGAAGCTTTCTTT. The encoded protein is CATSDDRANTEAFF.

This clonotype appeared many times. The rearrangement joins TRBV5-6 to TRBJ2-7; D not certain. Trimming cost V 0 bases and J 3 bases, with 7 bases left between them. Per the germline V gene, CDR1 is SGHDT and CDR2 is YYEEEE. The CDR3 has 13 residues. The CDR3 bases are TGTGCCAGCAGCTTGGTGGACGACTACGAGCAGTACTTC. Its protein is CASSLVDDYEQYF. Together with reference TRBV5-6 and TRBJ2-7, the CDR3 gives the full variable domain: DAGVTQSPTHLIKTRGQQVTLRCSPKSGHDTVSWYQQALGQGPQFIFQYYEEEERQRGNFPDRFSGHQFPNYSSELNVNALLLGDSALYLCASSLVDDYEQYFGPGTRLTVT.

This clonotype was seen many times. V and J are TRBV28 and TRBJ2-7; unclear D gene. The CDR3 is 12 residues long. Germline CDR1 is MDHEN and CDR2 is SYDVKM. V gave up 3 bases and J gave up 2 bases, with 5 bases separating them. This chain's CDR3 is CASSFSAYEQYF. DNA for the CDR3: TGTGCCAGCAGTTTTTCGGCCTACGAGCAGTACTTC.